One and the same sample provided the 16 T cell receptor beta chains below, sequenced in a study of blood T cell repertoires in COVID-19. Sequencing was performed with immunoSEQ multiplex PCR; in TCRdb, only in-frame clones are kept and a portion is missing. This table has a few hundred thousand clones, 85% to 90% appearing once. Sequenced sample: peripheral blood. These receptors were collected from a man between 18 and 29 years old with active or convalescent COVID-19.

The V gene is TRBV9, the J gene TRBJ2-3, with a tentative D call TRBD2 (5 bases). Per the germline V gene, CDR1 is SGDLS and CDR2 is YYNGEE. The V and J ends lost 0 bases and 2 bases respectively, with 16 bases between them. The CDR3 covers 17 residues. This CDR3 is CASSVGGTGTYTDTQYF. The CDR3 DNA reads as TGTGCCAGCAGCGTAGGGGGAACGGGAACATACACAGATACGCAGTATTTT.

The genes are TRBV7-6 and TRBJ1-2; D call uncertain. V lost 2 bases, J lost 8 bases, and 15 bases lay in between. CDR1 is SGHVS and CDR2 is FNYEAQ in the germline V gene. The CDR3 has 14 amino acids. The CDR3 spells CASSLNTGSGGYTF. CDR3 nucleotide sequence: TGTGCCAGCAGCTTAAATACGGGATCGGGAGGCTACACCTTC.

This clone has a single count. CDR3 nucleotide sequence: TGTGCCAGCAGCCAAGATGTGACTAGCGGGGGGTACAATGAGCAGTTCTTC. As protein: CASSQDVTSGGYNEQFF. The chain employs TRBV4-2 and TRBJ2-1, with 13 bases matching TRBD2. V dropped 0 bases and J dropped 4; count of bases not matched to a gene: 3. The CDR3 has 17 residues. Germline V lookup: CDR1 LGHNA, CDR2 YNFKEQ.

V and J are TRBV3-1 (or the pseudogene TRBV3-2) and TRBJ2-7; TRBD2 is a possible D gene (6 bases). Germline V gene data show CDR1 as LGHDT and CDR2 as YNNKEL (reference sequence). The CDR3 covers 16 residues. V was trimmed by 0 bases and J by 3 bases, leaving 15 bases between them. CDR3 in amino acids: CASSQDLGVSGYEQYF. The CDR3 bases are TGTGCCAGCAGCCAAGATCTCGGGGTTAGCGGCTACGAGCAGTACTTC.

This chain links TRBV24-1 with TRBJ1-2, with TRBD1 matching over 11 bases. V was pared by 7 bases and J by 8 bases, with 8 bases of the junction left unmatched. The CDR3 consists of 14 residues. Per germline, CDR1 KGHDR and CDR2 SFDVKD. The CDR3 coding sequence is TGTGCCACCAGCAACCCCGGGACAGGGGGGGGCTACACCTTC. It specifies CATSNPGTGGGYTF.

This chain uses TRBV5-1 with TRBJ2-7; the match to TRBD1 covers 7 bases. V lost 4 bases to trimming and J lost 3 bases; unmatched junction nucleotides: 16. Germline CDR1 and CDR2: SGHRS and YFSETQ. CDR3 size: 17 residues. The CDR3 DNA sequence: TGCGCCAGCAGCCGGTCGGGACAGCCAAGTATAAGCTACGAGCAGTACTTC. This gives the protein CASSRSGQPSISYEQYF. The full variable domain, with the rest looked up from reference TRBV5-1 and TRBJ2-7, is KAGVTQTPRYLIKTRGQQVTLSCSPISGHRSVSWYQQTPGQGLQFLFEYFSETQRNKGNFPGRFSGRQFSNSRSEMNVSTLELGDSALYLCASSRSGQPSISYEQYFGPGTRLTVT.

The chain links TRBV2 to TRBJ1-2; no clear D. V lost 5 bases to trimming and J lost 8 bases, with 15 bases between them. Germline V gene sequence: CDR1 SNHLY, CDR2 FYNNEI. The CDR3 has 13 residues. CDR3 in amino acids: CASSFASAGGYTF. The CDR3, as DNA: TGTGCCAGCAGTTTCGCTAGCGCTGGGGGCTACACCTTC. Supplemented by reference TRBV2 and TRBJ1-2, the full variable domain reads EPEVTQTPSHQVTQMGQEVILRCVPISNHLYFYWYRQILGQKVEFLVSFYNNEISEKSEIFDDQFSVERPDGSNFTLKIRSTKLEDSAMYFCASSFASAGGYTFGSGTRLTVV.

On this clone itself: Other DNA sequences in this sample translate to the same CDR3. The J gene is TRBJ1-5, the V gene TRBV6-5; D might be TRBD1 (6 bases). Germline V gives CDR1 MNHEY, CDR2 SVGAGI. The CDR3 is 13 amino acids. The germline V and J ends were trimmed by 2 bases and 4 bases, with 6 bases remaining between them. In DNA, the CDR3 is TGTGCCAGCAGTTACGACAGGAATCAGCCCCAGCATTTT. Translation: CASSYDRNQPQHF.

The chain couples TRBV24-1 to TRBJ1-2; weak D call: TRBD1 (6 bases). CDR3 length: 13 amino acids. Germline V CDR1 and CDR2: KGHDR, SFDVKD. The V and J ends lost 10 bases and 4 bases respectively, with 15 bases between them. The DNA of the CDR3 is TGTGCCACGAGCACTGGACAGACCTATGGCTACACCTTC. Translated, it gives CATSTGQTYGYTF.

This rearrangement joins TRBV19 to TRBJ1-1; D unclear. Germline V gene data show CDR1 as LNHDA and CDR2 as SQIVND (reference sequence). The CDR3 totals 16 residues. Trimming removed 3 bases from V and 6 bases from J, with 20 bases in between. This CDR3 reads CASSIWAGSEAAEAFF. CDR3 bases: TGTGCCAGTAGTATCTGGGCGGGGAGTGAGGCCGCTGAAGCTTTCTTT.

The table lists this clone with a count of one. V is TRBV7-6 and J is TRBJ1-1, with unresolved D. Germline V lookup: CDR1 SGHVS, CDR2 FNYEAQ. V was pared by 4 bases and J by 2 bases, with 8 bases between. This CDR3 has 13 amino acids. CDR3 nucleotides: TGTGCCAGCAGCTCCGGGGTCAACACTGAAGCTTTCTTT. It codes for CASSSGVNTEAFF.

This clone was observed once. The V call is TRBV15, the J call TRBJ2-4, with D possibly matching TRBD2 (5 bases). This CDR3 region has 15 residues. The V end was cut by 3 bases, the J end by 9 bases, with 18 bases between. Germline V lookup: CDR1 LNHNV, CDR2 YYDKDF (reference sequence). The CDR3 is CATSSLSDLAGIQYF. The CDR3 DNA reads TGTGCCACCAGCAGTCTCTCGGACCTCGCGGGCATTCAGTACTTC.

The chain joins TRBV28 to TRBJ2-5; 9 bases are a match to TRBD2. This CDR3 region has 14 residues. In germline, CDR1 is MDHEN, CDR2 SYDVKM. Losses at the gene ends were 3 bases for V and 5 bases for J; bases not matched to a gene: 4. The CDR3 region is CASSLRGGVETQYF. The CDR3 nucleotides are TGTGCCAGCAGTTTGCGGGGGGGCGTTGAGACCCAGTACTTC.

Points on this clone: No conserved phenylalanine or tryptophan is present at the end of the CDR3, so a read error is the likely explanation. The DNA is omitted, as the CDR3 cannot be located on it reliably, and the CDR3 follows TCRdb's listing. This rearrangement joins TRBV19 to TRBJ1-2; the table names TRBD1, a call not compared with the DNA. Germline assignment: CDR1 LNHDA and CDR2 SQIVND (reference sequence). The CDR3 sequence runs 11 residues, both termini included. The CDR3: CASSIGQRQFA.

The chain links TRBV11-2 to TRBJ2-7; D perhaps matches TRBD1 (5 bases). The CDR3 contains 12 residues. Looked up from germline, CDR1 is SGHAT and CDR2 is FQNNGV. Trimming took off 5 bases at V and 5 bases at J, with 10 bases between the two ends. This CDR3 reads CASSTDRDEQYF. The CDR3 DNA is TGTGCCAGCAGCACTGACAGAGACGAGCAGTACTTC.

The CDR3 region is CAWNARRGSGNTIYF. The DNA of the CDR3 is TGTGCCTGGAACGCTCGAAGGGGATCTGGAAACACCATATATTTT. V usage is TRBV30 and J usage is TRBJ1-3; possible D gene TRBD1, 5 bases. The CDR3 is 15 amino acids. Deletions cut 4 bases from V and 1 base from J, with 14 bases between. The germline V gene has CDR1 GTSNPN and CDR2 SVGIG (reference sequence). The variable domain in full, completed from reference TRBV30 and TRBJ1-3, reads SQTIHQWPATLVQPVGSPLSLECTVEGTSNPNLYWYRQAAGRGLQLLFYSVGIGQISSEVPQNLSASRPQDRQFILSSKKLLLSDSGFYLCAWNARRGSGNTIYFGEGSWLTVV.